This T cell receptor beta chain was profiled in a study of beta chain features in type 1 diabetes. At the level of the study: In all, some 100,000,000 sorted cells from all samples were analyzed.

Reverse transcribing all isolated RNA meant expressed TCRB transcripts were sequenced. Sequenced by immunoSEQ multiplex PCR; TCRdb stores in-frame clones only, minus some. The data contain around 710,000 clones, roughly 12% of them seen just once; the ten biggest clones take up 0.095% to 0.15%. Findings and caveats of the study: Type 1 diabetes patients had moderately but significantly shorter TCRB CDR3s in all four CD4+ subsets.

This CDR3 spans 14 amino acids. The germline V and J ends were trimmed by 3 bases and 2 bases, with 8 bases remaining between them. Per germline, CDR1 MNHNS and CDR2 SASEGT. Every single donor gave one heparinised blood draw, and these averaged around 110 mL. Sorted populations all exceeded 95% purity. This clone was seen more than once but under ten times. Antigen: not known. V is TRBV6-1 and J is TRBJ2-1; no clear D. The sequence was obtained from a man under 40 with type 1 diabetes. Specimen: naive CD4+ T cells from blood. DNA of the CDR3: TGTGCCAGCAGTGACAGGTTCGCCTACAATGAGCAGTTCTTC. It codes for CASSDRFAYNEQFF.